Given below is one T cell receptor beta chain in context. This clone's antigen is unknown. Base qualities are not provided; no much larger clone lies one nucleotide away. CDR1 and CDR2 (MGHDK, SYGVNS) derive from the germline V gene. Trimming at the junction amounts to 7 bases on V and 2 bases on J, and the germline ends lie 9 bases apart. The CDR3, from cysteine to phenylalanine, totals 12 residues. This entry keeps only the CDR3 DNA: 36 bases, framed from base 1. These data are taken from a study of cytomegalovirus exposure and HLA in healthy donors (TCRdb year 2017). The study in broad terms: According to an earlier analysis of around 600 of the donors, about 180 million T cells yielded 117 million unique TCR beta sequences and less than 300 Gb of sequence data. The study profiled the T cell repertoires of around 700 subjects by immunosequencing and related them to cytomegalovirus serostatus. The study was designed to test whether signatures of past pathogen exposure could be identified by cataloging public T cell receptors. Donor age, sex, ethnicity and CMV serostatus were compiled together with the repertoire data. To predict cytomegalovirus infection status, the study brought together high-throughput TCR immunosequencing, statistical association of individual TCRs with disease status, and machine learning. In an earlier analysis of 587 of the donors, high-throughput TCR beta sequencing was used to judge whether each TCR beta V gene segment behaved as functional or pseudogenic. Five DR-DQ haplotypes were handled as single units for association and clustering because linkage in the cohort was strong. Typing coverage differed by locus: A, B, C, DRB1 and DQB1 were typed in about 629-630 donors, DQA1 in roughly 510, DPA1 in around 580, and DPB1 in about 450. Among the 398 genotyped donors, approximately 81% belonged to the genetic ancestry cluster associated with self-reported Caucasian donors. An early release covering roughly 600 HLA-typed donors comprised about 290 gigabases of sequencing data and around 80 million unique TCR sequences. A later analysis re-examined previously published TCR beta repertoires from just over 650 donors and added high-resolution HLA genotyping to investigate patterns of TCR occurrence. Among roughly 400 genotyped donors of the cohort, an average of around 220,000 unique TCR beta nucleotide sequences was sequenced per donor, of which 15% to 20% were non-productive. A separate validation cohort of roughly 120 different subjects was used in addition to the 666-subject first cohort. A later genetic analysis took genome-wide SNP genotypes for 398 of the 666 donors and used that subset as a discovery cohort. HLA typing included class I and class II loci at four-digit resolution. All discovery cohort repertoires had been generated on a single sequencing platform. Rather than using new phenotypic data, the later analysis identified candidate immune exposures from TCR beta sequences and from how often those sequences occurred across donors. What the study reported, not specific to this receptor: The only immune exposure information available for the cohort was CMV serostatus. Because HLA typing was missing for some donors at each locus, association tests included only the typed subset. Correlated functional status among segregating V segments might reflect linkage disequilibrium, but an unknown experimental factor could not be ruled out. Compared with the approximately 670-donor mean, donors in an Asian-associated ancestry cluster had fewer N-insertions in productive TCRs, according to a later genetic analysis. Compared with equally common non-associated chains, HLA-associated TCR beta chains in a later analysis were more clonally expanded and had lower generation probabilities. A later analysis found that most CMV-associated TCR beta chains appeared HLA-restricted, with HLA associations seemingly driven largely by CMV exposure. The cohort was sequenced for TCR beta chains only, and without alpha or paired-chain data the features that could be detected were limited. A later analysis found that TCR association rates varied across HLA loci, with DRB1 alleles showing the most associated TCRs and HLA-C alleles the fewest. According to the authors, the approach could potentially be generalized to other disease states and immunological phenotypes. A cluster of highly shared sequence variants was judged likely to be a technical artifact of the sequencing pipeline. The 87-base-pair reads could not distinguish some IMGT-functional V segments, including TRBV6-2 and TRBV6-3, so those segments were excluded. A further reported finding was that TCR beta sequences accurately predicted the HLA-A and HLA-B alleles for most subjects in the first cohort. In the study, some 160 TCR beta chains were listed as associated with cytomegalovirus. According to a later analysis, parvovirus B19, influenza, CMV and Epstein-Barr virus appeared linked to several top co-occurrence clusters. Broadly in line with IMGT annotations, most TCR beta V segments showed up in productive rearrangements about 87% or about 30% of the time in an earlier analysis of some 590 of the donors. When HLA alleles, especially DR and DQ, strongly co-occurred, TCR associations were difficult to assign to individual alleles. In vitro tests confirmed that a few of the cytomegalovirus-associated TCR beta chains recognize cytomegalovirus antigens. Sequencing depth was assumed to be roughly uniform across donors in the presence/absence analyses, though that assumption may not hold. The classifier was reported to diagnose cytomegalovirus status with high specificity and sensitivity in both the original and validation cohorts. V-gene and J-gene trimming of TCR beta chains was associated with a missense DCLRE1C variant in a later genetic analysis, and the association was replicated in an independent cohort. At a false discovery rate of 0.05, a later analysis linked 16,951 TCR beta sequences to specific HLA alleles. Most TCR sequences were seen in very few donors, while some public TCRs were found in many individuals. The earlier analysis of a few hundred of the donors excluded approximately 17 rarely observed V segments, including chromosome 9 orphons, because counts were too low.

Receptors were amplified or captured by the immunoSEQ multiplex PCR assay. For the multiplex PCR, a mixture combining 60 forward primers for TCR Vbeta segments and 13 reverse primers for TCR Jbeta segments was used. The CDR3 region of rearranged TCR beta genes was amplified from genomic DNA with a multiplex PCR assay. The amplified TCR beta libraries were sequenced on the Illumina HiSeq System as 87-base-pair reads. The source study handled its data this way. A later analysis counted 75 million to 100 million unique TCR beta chains across the 640 or so repertoires, and about 10 million of these chains were shared by at least two donors. Raw reads were error-corrected and collapsed into unique sequences with a nearest-neighbor algorithm that merged closely related sequences to remove PCR and sequencing errors. Alignment of CDR3 sequences to IMGT reference sequences was used to assign V, D and J gene segments. For a sequence to be retained, at least a six-nucleotide match to both a V gene segment and a J gene segment was required. A rearrangement counted as productive if the CDR3 had no stop codons and remained in frame with V and J, and every other rearrangement counted as non-productive. Following IMGT convention, CDR3 was defined as the stretch from the second conserved V-encoded cysteine up to the conserved J-encoded phenylalanine. The earlier analysis of 550 to 650 of the donors excluded any sequence lacking an unambiguous match to a single V gene segment. An earlier analysis of some 610 of the donors called V segments functional above 56.7% productive rearrangements and segregating when the between-donor standard deviation exceeded 5%. To diagnose cytomegalovirus status from the catalog of TCR beta chain sequences, a statistical classification framework was built. V and J gene assignment, in a later analysis, came from comparing TCR nucleotide sequences with IMGT/GENE-DB human TR gene sequences. A later analysis assigned CDR3 sequences and most-parsimonious VDJ recombination scenarios with the TCRdist pipeline. A later analysis defined each TCR beta chain by its CDR3 amino acid sequence plus V-gene family, and excluded reads lacking a unique V-gene family. In a later analysis, fewer than 650 highly shared, low-generation-probability nucleotide sequences were removed to address suspected cross-contamination and a sequencing artifact. In a later analysis, a clonal expansion index for each public chain was calculated from normalized within-repertoire ranks of inferred template counts. In a later analysis, generation probabilities were computed with a VDJ recombination model fitted to out-of-frame rearrangements, and the resulting probabilities were checked against IGoR. A later analysis scored TCR-TCR, TCR-HLA and TCR-CMV co-occurrence with hypergeometric tests, applying a repertoire-size bias correction to TCR pairs. To estimate false discovery rates, a later analysis permuted the HLA or CMV assignments 20 times. In a later analysis, co-occurring TCRs were grouped using DBSCAN, with TCRdist sequence similarity added in when clustering inside HLA-allele-positive subsets. Co-occurrence clustering excluded repertoires with fewer than 30,000 or more than 120,000 public chains, plus five with anomalous nucleotide sharing. This is the immuneACCESS table as TCRdb keeps it, with only in-frame sequences that have V and J called. A part of the clones is gone; compared with another copy, unresolved V genes explain less than half, and the rest is unexplained. V and J calls and clone size are those listed in that table; D and trimming were worked out from the DNA. The sample table shows approximately 150,000 clones, and about four fifths are seen once. The top ten clones comprise 3.5% of the sample.

The cohort comprised more than 550 healthy bone marrow donors. All cohort members were sampled while nominally healthy, although unrecorded immune exposures were likely present. Of the approximately 700 cohort members, around 300 had a positive CMV serostatus and 350 to 450 had a negative one, while no CMV serostatus was recorded for the donor. Each donor provided a peripheral blood sample, and peripheral blood mononuclear cells were used for TCR beta sequencing. Genomic DNA was extracted from the blood cell samples with the Qiagen DNeasy Blood Extraction Kit. The TCR sequence derives from a human donor in good health. Here the chain combines TRBV25-1 and TRBJ2-7, with TRBD1 as a weak D call on 6 bases. Material: PBMCs. The CDR3 reads CASIGQTYEQYF. Read as DNA, the sequence is TGTGCCAGCATCGGACAGACCTACGAGCAGTACTTC.